The 26 T cell receptor beta chains given below trace back to one sample, sequenced in a study of Graves' ophthalmopathy and Graves' hyperthyroidism. CDR3 regions of TCR beta were amplified from RNA transcripts. Amplification began with first-round RT-PCR using HTBI primers, then second-round multiplex PCR was performed. From the multiplex PCR reads, TCRdb called clonotypes with MiXCR, one entry per CDR3 protein. Of 350,000 or so distinct CDR3 sequences listed, 15% to 20% are singletons. Source material: peripheral blood. The receptor source for this set is an adult man with Graves' ophthalmopathy.

The sample holds many counts of this clonotype. The gene calls are TRBV20-1 and TRBJ1-6, with D perhaps TRBD1 (5 bases). Between the trimmed V and J ends, which lost 4 bases and 8 bases, there was a span of 18 bases. This CDR3 has 15 amino acids. In germline, CDR1 is DFQATT, CDR2 SNEGSKA (reference sequence). This chain's CDR3 is CSATQPQGRDSPLHF. CDR3 nucleotides: TGCAGTGCTACCCAACCCCAGGGACGGGATTCACCCCTCCACTTT.

This clonotype was seen repeatedly, ten times or more. The V call is TRBV20-1, the J call TRBJ1-1; 7 bases agree with TRBD1. With 4 bases clipped from V and 6 bases from J, the junction kept 5 bases outside the gene matches. This CDR3 region has 12 residues. CDR1 is DFQATT, CDR2 SNEGSKA, per germline (reference sequence). The CDR3, as DNA: TGCAGTGCTACACAGGGGTTCTCTGAAGCTTTCTTT. This gives the protein CSATQGFSEAFF.

This clonotype was counted ten times or more. The rearrangement joins TRBV19 to TRBJ1-5; TRBD1 aligns across 7 bases. Germline V gives CDR1 LNHDA, CDR2 SQIVND (reference sequence). This CDR3 has 17 amino acids. Unmatched junction bases numbered 9, after V lost 4 bases and J lost 0 bases. This CDR3 reads CASSRPPTGYSNQPQHF. CDR3 sequence (DNA): TGTGCCAGTAGTAGACCTCCGACAGGGTATAGCAATCAGCCCCAGCATTTT.

This clonotype was seen at least ten times. Here the CDR3 reads CASTTGQGSEAFF. Written as DNA, the CDR3 is TGTGCCAGTACCACGGGACAGGGCTCTGAAGCTTTCTTT. The chain links TRBV19 to TRBJ1-1; 9 bases line up with TRBD1. Germline CDR1 is LNHDA and CDR2 is SQIVND (reference sequence). J lost 6 bases, V lost 7 bases, and 6 bases had no gene match. The CDR3 length is 13 residues.

This clonotype was found many times. The CDR3 loop is CSARDSGKEETQYF. The CDR3 coding sequence is TGCAGTGCTAGAGATTCGGGCAAAGAAGAGACCCAGTACTTC. The chain links TRBV20-1 to TRBJ2-5; D not resolved. The V and J ends lost 0 bases and 3 bases respectively, with 11 bases between them. The CDR3 runs 14 residues. The V gene's germline CDR1 is DFQATT and CDR2 SNEGSKA (reference sequence).

The chain has TRBV27 and TRBJ2-7; D possibly corresponds to TRBD1 (6 bases). Germline CDR1 reads MNHEY; CDR2 reads SMNVEV (reference sequence). The germline V and J ends were trimmed by 3 bases and 3 bases, with 15 bases remaining between them. The CDR3 runs to 15 residues. DNA for the CDR3: TGTGCCAGCAGTTTGAAACAGGGTCCCCACTACGAGCAGTACTTC. Amino acids: CASSLKQGPHYEQYF.

Ten or more counts support this clonotype. The chain joins TRBV12-3 or TRBV12-4 to TRBJ2-5; possibly TRBD1 for D (7 bases). The CDR3 consists of 14 residues. V was clipped by 5 bases and J by 5 bases, with 15 bases between them. The CDR3 loop is CASSRQGAGETQYF. For the CDR3, the DNA is TGTGCCAGCAGTCGACAGGGCGCGGGGGAGACCCAGTACTTC.

This clonotype showed up many times. The chain is built from TRBV6-5 and TRBJ1-6; D unresolved. The CDR3 covers 14 residues. Germline lookup yields CDR1 MNHEY and CDR2 SVGAGI. V shed 6 bases and J shed 10 bases, with 16 bases lying between them. CDR3 sequence (DNA): TGTGCCAGCAGAAACATAGGAGTATGGTCACCCCTCCACTTT. Translation gives CASRNIGVWSPLHF.

This clonotype was observed many times. J is TRBJ2-5 and V is TRBV20-1, with unresolved D. The V gene's germline CDR1 is DFQATT and CDR2 SNEGSKA (reference sequence). Trimming removed 3 bases at V and 2 bases at J, with 10 bases between. The CDR3 loop spans 13 amino acids. This chain's CDR3 is CSARSERQETQYF. The CDR3 DNA reads as TGCAGTGCTAGGAGCGAGAGACAAGAGACCCAGTACTTC.

This clonotype was counted many times. The CDR3 protein is CASSPTVGGNTIYF. CDR3 nucleotides: TGTGCCAGCAGTCCGACAGTGGGAGGAAACACCATATATTTT. V usage is TRBV28 and J usage is TRBJ1-3; possible D gene TRBD1, 5 bases. V shed 5 bases and J shed 4 bases, with 12 bases lying between them. The CDR3 is 14 amino acids. Germline V CDR1 and CDR2: MDHEN, SYDVKM.

V is TRBV6-5 and J is TRBJ2-5; no clear D. CDR1 is MNHEY and CDR2 is SVGAGI in the germline V gene. The CDR3 contains 17 residues. V lost 2 bases, J lost 3 bases, and 19 bases lay in between. The CDR3 region is CASSYGFIAGDEETQYF. The CDR3, as DNA: TGTGCCAGCAGTTACGGGTTTATAGCTGGGGATGAAGAGACCCAGTACTTC.

This clonotype showed up many times. V usage is TRBV12-3 or TRBV12-4 and J usage is TRBJ2-3; 8 nucleotides agree with TRBD1. J gave up 5 bases and V 3 bases, and 10 bases lay outside the gene matches. The CDR3 extends over 16 amino acids. CDR3 DNA: TGTGCCAGCAGTTTCCCTGACAGGGGTATTAAAGATACGCAGTATTTT. This translates into CASSFPDRGIKDTQYF.

This clonotype was found many times. The chain is built from TRBV6-1 and TRBJ2-5, with a possible D match to TRBD2 (6 bases). V lost 11 bases to trimming and J lost 3 bases, with 25 bases between them. CDR3 size: 16 residues. The germline V gene encodes CDR1 MNHNS and CDR2 SASEGT. Written as DNA, the CDR3 is TGTGCCGGCACCGCGGGGACGCTGGGCGGGGAAGAGACCCAGTACTTC. The encoded protein is CAGTAGTLGGEETQYF.

This clonotype was observed at least ten times. The chain links TRBV12-3 or TRBV12-4 to TRBJ1-1; TRBD1 might be the D (5 bases). V was shortened by 6 bases and J by 0 bases, with 11 bases between the two germline ends. The CDR3 runs 14 residues. The CDR3 sequence: CASRDDRLNTEAFF. The CDR3 coding sequence is TGTGCCAGCAGAGATGACAGACTGAACACTGAAGCTTTCTTT.

In this sample, this clonotype turned up many times. The V and J genes are TRBV7-9 and TRBJ2-7; D ambiguous. This CDR3 spans 16 amino acids. Per the germline V gene, CDR1 is SEHNR and CDR2 is FQNEAQ (reference sequence). Trimming shortened V by 5 bases and J by 3 bases, and 20 bases separated the two germline ends. The CDR3 is CASSPRGQEARYEQYF. CDR3 bases: TGTGCCAGCAGCCCCAGAGGCCAAGAAGCCCGCTACGAGCAGTACTTC.

This clonotype was seen many times. This rearrangement joins TRBV20-1 to TRBJ2-5; TRBD1 aligns across 7 bases. CDR1 is DFQATT and CDR2 is SNEGSKA in the germline V gene (reference sequence). Trimming took 3 bases from V and 1 from J; bases not matched to a gene: 2. The CDR3 is 13 amino acids. The CDR3 loop reads CSARTGIQETQYF. DNA for the CDR3: TGCAGTGCTAGGACAGGGATCCAAGAGACCCAGTACTTC.

V usage is TRBV3-1 and J usage is TRBJ1-5; D unclear. The germline V gene has CDR1 LGHDT and CDR2 YNNKEL (reference sequence). Between the trimmed V and J ends, which lost 0 bases and 3 bases, there was a span of 9 bases. This CDR3 is 15 amino acids long. CDR3 protein: CASSQDREYNQPQHF. The CDR3 coding sequence is TGTGCCAGCAGCCAAGATCGGGAGTACAATCAGCCCCAGCATTTT.

The chain couples TRBV12-3 or TRBV12-4 to TRBJ2-5; D gene unclear. The CDR3 consists of 12 residues. V lost 10 bases to trimming and J lost 5 bases, with 14 bases between them. CDR3 coding DNA: TGTGCCACCACTACAACCGGGGAGACCCAGTACTTC. It specifies CATTTTGETQYF.

There are many counts of this clonotype. This sequence joins TRBV7-2 and TRBJ2-6; D is undetermined. Trimming stripped 4 bases from V and 4 bases from J, with 11 bases between. Germline V gives CDR1 SGHTA, CDR2 FQGNSA. This CDR3 has 15 residues. The CDR3 DNA is TGTGCCAGCAGCTCCGTTCGGGTAGGGGCCAACGTCCTGACTTTC. Translation gives CASSSVRVGANVLTF.

This clonotype has a handful of counts. The gene calls are TRBV6-1 and TRBJ1-5; 7 bases agree with TRBD1. Germline CDR1 is MNHNS and CDR2 is SASEGT. The trim removed 5 bases at V and 6 bases at J, leaving 10 bases unmatched. This CDR3 is built from 15 residues. CDR3 DNA sequence: TGTGCCAGCAGTCCAGACGGCAGGGGGTTTCAGCCCCAGCATTTT. The encoded protein is CASSPDGRGFQPQHF.

This clonotype was observed at least ten times. The genes are TRBV11-2 and TRBJ1-6; D not certain. V lost 0 bases to trimming and J lost 14 bases, with 11 bases between them. Per the germline V gene, CDR1 is SGHAT and CDR2 is FQNNGV. The CDR3 extends over 13 amino acids. The CDR3 nucleotides read TGTGCCAGCAGCTTAGATCCCCGCGGCACCCTCCACTTT. Translated: CASSLDPRGTLHF.

This clonotype was counted at least ten times. The chain recombines TRBV2 with TRBJ2-5; 13 bases align to TRBD2. The V segment lost 1 base and the J segment 5 bases; nucleotides outside the gene matches: 4. This CDR3 contains 16 residues. Germline CDR1 and CDR2: SNHLY and FYNNEI. The CDR3 nucleotides are TGTGCCAGCAGTGAAGGGACTAGCGGGAGTCAGGAGACCCAGTACTTC. It translates to CASSEGTSGSQETQYF. The variable domain in full, completed from reference TRBV2 and TRBJ2-5, reads EPEVTQTPSHQVTQMGQEVILRCVPISNHLYFYWYRQILGQKVEFLVSFYNNEISEKSEIFDDQFSVERPDGSNFTLKIRSTKLEDSAMYFCASSEGTSGSQETQYFGPGTRLLVL.

The V gene is TRBV12-3 or TRBV12-4, the J gene TRBJ1-1; D possibly corresponds to TRBD1 (6 bases). The CDR3 has 13 amino acids. V dropped 5 bases and J dropped 8 bases, with 15 bases sitting between them. The DNA for the CDR3 is TGTGCCAGCAGTAAAGAACAGGGACCGGAAGCTTTCTTT. It specifies CASSKEQGPEAFF.

This clonotype was seen at least ten times. The chain couples TRBV7-2 to TRBJ2-5; D is uncertain. The CDR3 spans 13 residues. The V end was cut by 5 bases, the J end by 4 bases, with 11 bases between. Germline V gives CDR1 SGHTA, CDR2 FQGNSA. The CDR3 reads CASSPSRAETQYF. As DNA, the CDR3 is TGTGCCAGCAGCCCCTCCCGAGCAGAGACCCAGTACTTC.

In DNA form, the CDR3 reads TGTGCCAGTAGGGACAGGGCCCAGCCCCAGCATTTT. This sequence encodes CASRDRAQPQHF. The rearrangement uses TRBV19 and TRBJ1-5; 8 bases agree with TRBD1. The CDR3 sequence is 12 residues long. The germline V gene encodes CDR1 LNHDA and CDR2 SQIVND (reference sequence). V shed 6 bases, J shed 7 bases, and the junction held 2 bases outside the gene matches.

This clonotype was observed at least ten times. The V call is TRBV3-1, the J call TRBJ2-7; no clear D. Germline V lookup: CDR1 LGHDT, CDR2 YNNKEL (reference sequence). The CDR3 length is 12 residues. V was pared by 5 bases and J by 3 bases, with 8 bases between. The CDR3: CASSAPDYEQYF. The CDR3 DNA reads as TGTGCCAGCAGCGCCCCCGACTACGAGCAGTACTTC.